Given below is one TCR beta chain in context. This specimen comes from a study of T cell changes during pregnancy in multiple sclerosis. Method: immunoSEQ multiplex PCR; TCRdb's copy keeps in-frame clones and lacks some. This sample has tens of thousands of clones; 90% to 95% occur once, and the top ten carry 0.85% to 0.9%. The CDR3 has 13 residues. V lost 5 bases and J lost 5, with 10 bases in between. The germline gives CDR1 SGHTS, CDR2 YDEGEE. The sequence came from a female donor with multiple sclerosis, enrolled in a pregnancy study. The source material was peripheral blood, sampled before pregnancy. The chain joins TRBV5-8 to TRBJ2-2, with D possibly being TRBD1 (6 bases). The CDR3: CASRSQGTGELFF. DNA for the CDR3: TGTGCCAGCAGATCACAGGGAACCGGGGAGCTGTTTTTT.